This TCR beta chain comes out of a study of blood T cell repertoires in COVID-19. As for the study in general: The United States, Italy and Spain provided the acute and convalescent COVID-19 samples. Sample material is recorded as cDNA or gDNA derived from T cells, B-cell-depleted T cells, or PBMCs.

As handled by the study authors: Researchers report that nucleated cell counts were estimated from reference gene primer amplification. The protocol was immunoSEQ multiplex PCR, while the TCRdb copy is restricted to in-frame clones and leaves out a portion. D and trimming were read from the DNA, whereas the V and J calls and clone size are those reported in that table. Of over 35,000 clones listed, roughly nine tenths are singletons. CDR3 length: 13 amino acids. Germline V lookup: CDR1 SGHAT, CDR2 FQNNGV. Trimming removed 1 base from V and 3 bases from J, with 6 bases in between. The specimen sequenced was peripheral blood. The source of this sequence is a woman aged 30 to 39 in a cohort sampled during active COVID-19. The chain has TRBV11-2 and TRBJ1-1, with unresolved D. In DNA form, the CDR3 reads TGTGCCAGCAGCTTAGGACATTACACTGAAGCTTTCTTT. Its translation is CASSLGHYTEAFF.